The present TCR beta chain was sequenced within a study of beta chain features in type 1 diabetes. A word on this clone: The antigen is not known.

Whole-study results and caveats: For Type 1 diabetes patients, all four CD4+ subsets carried TCRB CDR3s that were moderately but significantly shorter.

After removal of 6 bases from V and 6 bases from J, the junction contained 7 bases not matched to a gene. Germline CDR1 reads SNHLY; CDR2 reads FYNNEI. This CDR3 region has 15 residues. Expressed TCRB transcripts were sequenced because the isolated RNA had all been reverse transcribed beforehand. The assay was immunoSEQ multiplex PCR, and TCRdb's table has in-frame clones only and misses some. The sample includes roughly 26,000 clones, about 52% of them seen just once. V usage is TRBV2 and J usage is TRBJ1-5; 11 positions agree with TRBD1. The sequenced sample consisted of stem cell memory CD4+ T cells from blood. This receptor was taken from a young man with type 1 diabetes. The CDR3 loop reads CASSLGQGAGQPQHF. DNA for the CDR3: TGTGCCAGCAGCCTAGGACAGGGGGCGGGTCAGCCCCAGCATTTT.